The 8 T cell receptor beta chains presented below share a single source sample, sequenced in a study of shared clonotypes between healthy human individuals. Clones were read by immunoSEQ multiplex PCR, and TCRdb kept only the in-frame ones, dropping some. The sample yields under 2.5 million clones, roughly 92% seen once. Sequencing was done on a sample of naive CD4+ T cells from PBMCs. This sample's subset: CD45RA+ positively selected. These receptors all come from a young man in good health. Some clones in this sample may be carry-over from other donors' samples.

The J gene is TRBJ2-7, the V gene TRBV5-1; D may be TRBD1 (7 bases). V gave up 7 bases and J gave up 3 bases, with 14 bases separating them. Germline lookup yields CDR1 SGHRS and CDR2 YFSETQ. The CDR3 is 13 amino acids. CDR3 in amino acids: CASAGTAGYEQYF. CDR3 DNA: TGCGCCAGCGCGGGGACAGCCGGCTACGAGCAGTACTTC.

The chain recombines TRBV4-3 with TRBJ2-7; a weak D match, TRBD2 (7 bases). Trimming shortened V by 4 bases and J by 8 bases, and 24 bases separated the two germline ends. This CDR3 is built from 16 residues. The V gene's germline CDR1 is LGHNA and CDR2 YSLEER. CDR3 protein: CASSPGGAAGSSQQYF. The CDR3 DNA reads as TGCGCCAGCAGCCCCGGGGGCGCAGCGGGAAGTAGCCAGCAGTACTTC.

The genes are TRBV28 and TRBJ2-5; the D is unclear. V was cut by 6 bases and J by 3 bases, with 11 bases left in between. Germline V CDR1 and CDR2: MDHEN, SYDVKM. The CDR3 runs 13 residues. CDR3 region: CASSRSPKETQYF. CDR3 coding DNA: TGTGCCAGCAGCCGGTCACCAAAAGAGACCCAGTACTTC.

The rearrangement joins TRBV19 to TRBJ2-7, with TRBD2 matching over 8 bases. Germline lookup yields CDR1 LNHDA and CDR2 SQIVND (reference sequence). J gave up 6 bases and V 6 bases, and 7 bases lay outside the gene matches. The CDR3 runs to 13 residues. The DNA of the CDR3 is TGTGCCAGTAGAGACAGCGGGAGCCGCGAGCAGTACTTC. This codes for CASRDSGSREQYF.

The rearrangement uses TRBV11-1 and TRBJ2-2; 8 bases fit TRBD2. The CDR3 has 14 amino acids. CDR1 is SGHAT and CDR2 is FQDESV in the germline V gene (reference sequence). Trimming at V came to 4 bases and at J to 5 bases, leaving 3 bases not matched to a gene. This chain's CDR3 is CASSYLAGTGELFF. DNA for the CDR3: TGTGCCAGCAGCTATTTAGCGGGAACCGGGGAGCTGTTTTTT.

The chain employs TRBV4-1 and TRBJ2-3, with 7 bases matching TRBD2. Germline trimming cut 4 bases from V and 3 bases from J; bases unmatched to any gene: 7. The CDR3 runs 15 residues. The germline CDR1 and CDR2 sequences are MGHRA and YSYEKL. The CDR3 spells CASSLGLVGTDTQYF. The CDR3 region has the DNA TGCGCCAGCAGCCTTGGACTAGTTGGTACAGATACGCAGTATTTT.

V gene TRBV19 combines with J gene TRBJ2-7, with TRBD1 matching over 9 bases. The CDR3 spans 15 residues. CDR1 is LNHDA, CDR2 SQIVND, per germline (reference sequence). The V and J ends lost 1 base and 3 bases, in that order; junction bases with no gene match: 4. CDR3 protein: CASSIVPGQGYEQYF. The CDR3 coding sequence is TGTGCCAGTAGTATAGTCCCGGGACAGGGCTACGAGCAGTACTTC.

The V gene is TRBV5-5, the J gene TRBJ2-4, with TRBD2 matching over 8 bases. The CDR3 has 15 residues. The V and J ends lost 4 bases and 8 bases, in that order; junction bases with no gene match: 11. Germline assignment: CDR1 SGHKS and CDR2 YYEKEE (reference sequence). The CDR3 is CASSPWAGGKDIQYF. The CDR3 DNA follows: TGTGCCAGCAGCCCCTGGGCGGGGGGAAAGGACATTCAGTACTTC.